The 31 T cell receptor beta chains presented below share a single source sample, sequenced in a study of OX40 agonist ivuxolimab in advanced cancers. Assay: immunoSEQ multiplex PCR; the TCRdb copy retains only in-frame clones and omits some. Of about 71,000 clones in the sample, about 83% were seen once. The sample in question was CD4+ or CD8+ T cells sorted from blood, obtained in a trial of the OX40 agonist ivuxolimab. The source is an adult with an advanced solid tumor such as melanoma, head and neck, liver or kidney cancer.

Points on this clone: This same CDR3 is encoded by further DNA sequences in the sample. DNA for the CDR3: TGTGCCAGTAGGCTAAGGGGTCCCAATCAGCCCCAGCATTTT. Translating it yields CASRLRGPNQPQHF. This rearrangement joins TRBV19 to TRBJ1-5; D possibly corresponds to TRBD1 (5 bases). The germline V gene encodes CDR1 LNHDA and CDR2 SQIVND (reference sequence). V shed 6 bases and J shed 3 bases, with 12 bases lying between them. The CDR3 consists of 14 residues.

The chain links TRBV11-2 to TRBJ1-1; D gene unclear. V lost 3 bases and J 6 bases, leaving 11 bases between the germline ends. The CDR3 consists of 13 residues. Germline V lookup: CDR1 SGHAT, CDR2 FQNNGV. The CDR3 protein is CASSFLGFAEAFF. DNA of the CDR3: TGTGCCAGCAGCTTCTTGGGGTTCGCTGAAGCTTTCTTT.

Concerning this clone itself: At one end, the junction sequence differs from germline, possibly due to a read error. The CDR3 DNA follows: TGTGTCAGCAGCCCTTCGACAGTGAACTACGAGCAGTACTTC. It codes for CVSSPSTVNYEQYF. This chain links TRBV7-2 with TRBJ2-7; a weak D match, TRBD1 (5 bases). The CDR3 covers 14 residues. Looked up from germline, CDR1 is SGHTA and CDR2 is FQGNSA.

The chain couples TRBV4-1 to TRBJ2-5; 8 positions match TRBD2. CDR1 MGHRA and CDR2 YSYEKL come from the germline V gene. The CDR3 is 16 amino acids. Germline trimming cut 1 base from V and 7 bases from J; bases unmatched to any gene: 11. The CDR3 spells CASSQASGAGEATQYF. The CDR3 nucleotides are TGCGCCAGCAGCCAAGCGTCGGGAGCGGGGGAGGCGACCCAGTACTTC.

This chain links TRBV11-1 with TRBJ1-2; 8 bases fit TRBD1. With V trimmed by 5 bases and J by 3 bases, 8 bases remained unmatched. The CDR3 covers 15 residues. Germline V lookup: CDR1 SGHAT, CDR2 FQDESV (reference sequence). The CDR3 reads CASSPTGAKHYGYTF. Here the CDR3 DNA reads TGTGCCAGCAGCCCGACAGGGGCGAAACACTATGGCTACACCTTC.

The V and J genes are TRBV11-1 and TRBJ2-7, with 13 nucleotides matching TRBD2. The CDR3 runs 15 residues. V trimming: 5 bases; J trimming: 4 bases; junction bases outside the gene matches: 5. CDR1 and CDR2 (germline): SGHAT, FQDESV (reference sequence). In DNA, the CDR3 is TGTGCCAGCAGCCTCAGGACTAGCGGGAGATACGAGCAGTACTTC. Encoded protein: CASSLRTSGRYEQYF. The variable domain in full, completed from reference TRBV11-1 and TRBJ2-7, reads EAEVAQSPRYKITEKSQAVAFWCDPISGHATLYWYRQILGQGPELLVQFQDESVVDDSQLPKDRFSAERLKGVDSTLKIQPAELGDSAMYLCASSLRTSGRYEQYFGPGTRLTVT.

This chain joins TRBV10-3 and TRBJ1-5; TRBD1 is a possible D gene (5 bases). Germline V gene sequence: CDR1 ENHRY, CDR2 SYGVKD. The V end was cut by 3 bases, the J end by 1 base, with 13 bases between. There are 16 residues in the CDR3. The CDR3: CAISDKAAGSNQPQHF. In DNA, the CDR3 is TGTGCCATCAGTGACAAGGCTGCAGGGAGCAATCAGCCCCAGCATTTT.

V gene TRBV11-2 combines with J gene TRBJ2-3, with D unresolved. V dropped 5 bases and J dropped 0 bases, with 9 bases sitting between them. This CDR3 comprises 14 residues. Germline-derived CDR1 and CDR2 are SGHAT and FQNNGV. The CDR3 nucleotides read TGTGCCAGCAGCCCCAGGTGGAGCACAGATACGCAGTATTTT. This codes for CASSPRWSTDTQYF.

This clone came up once. The chain carries TRBV5-5 and TRBJ2-3, with TRBD1 identical over 9 bases. CDR1 is SGHKS, CDR2 YYEKEE, per germline (reference sequence). This CDR3 has 14 residues. With V trimmed by 9 bases and J by 0 bases, 5 bases remained unmatched. This CDR3 reads CATGQGKSTDTQYF. CDR3 nucleotides: TGTGCCACCGGACAGGGGAAAAGCACAGATACGCAGTATTTT.

This clone has a handful of counts. The chain uses TRBV7-9 and TRBJ2-4; 14 bases align to TRBD2. The CDR3 contains 18 residues. The V gene end was trimmed by 6 bases and the J gene end by 0 bases; junction bases not matched to a gene: 7. The V gene's germline CDR1 is SEHNR and CDR2 FQNEAQ (reference sequence). The CDR3 is CASSSGLAGEGAKNIQYF. The CDR3, as DNA: TGTGCCAGCAGTTCGGGACTAGCGGGAGAGGGAGCCAAAAACATTCAGTACTTC.

The rearrangement links TRBV5-1 to TRBJ2-5; D is perhaps TRBD1 (5 bases). V was trimmed by 3 bases and J by 5 bases, leaving 14 bases between them. CDR3 size: 14 residues. Per the germline V gene, CDR1 is SGHRS and CDR2 is YFSETQ. Here the CDR3 reads CASSYRSNRETQYF. As DNA, the CDR3 is TGCGCCAGCAGCTACCGGTCTAACAGGGAGACCCAGTACTTC.

The chain employs TRBV14 and TRBJ1-2, with 9 bases identical to TRBD1. The CDR3 is 13 residues long. Germline loops: CDR1 SGHDN, CDR2 FVKESK. The trim removed 6 bases at V and 8 bases at J, leaving 7 bases unmatched. The CDR3 nucleotides are TGTGCCAGCAGTCGGGACAGGGATAACGGCTACACCTTC. Amino acid sequence: CASSRDRDNGYTF.

This rearrangement joins TRBV30 to TRBJ1-5; a possible D gene is TRBD1 (6 bases). V was pared by 2 bases and J by 3 bases, with 14 bases between. Looked up from germline, CDR1 is GTSNPN and CDR2 is SVGIG (reference sequence). The length of the CDR3 is 15 residues. The CDR3 here is CAWSQGPGLNQPQHF. CDR3 sequence (DNA): TGTGCCTGGAGTCAGGGGCCCGGACTCAATCAGCCCCAGCATTTT.

The CDR3, as DNA: TGTGCCAGAAGCTTACCGCTGAGGCAGGGGGCTCCCTATAGCAATCAGCCCCAGCATTTT. Its protein product is CARSLPLRQGAPYSNQPQHF. The V and J genes are TRBV7-5 and TRBJ1-5; the table gives TRBD1 as D, unverified against the DNA. TRBV7-5 is listed as a pseudogene. This CDR3 region has 20 residues.

The rearrangement links TRBV29-1 to TRBJ2-7; TRBD1 matches at 10 bases. Germline lookup yields CDR1 SQVTM and CDR2 ANQGSEA. The CDR3 covers 14 residues. Losses at the gene ends were 6 bases for V and 3 bases for J; bases not matched to a gene: 8. This CDR3 is CSVVPGTGDYEQYF. In DNA form, the CDR3 reads TGCAGCGTCGTGCCCGGGACAGGGGACTACGAGCAGTACTTC.

The rearrangement joins TRBV9 to TRBJ1-6; no firm D call. Germline V gene data show CDR1 as SGDLS and CDR2 as YYNGEE. The CDR3 contains 13 residues. Trimming shortened V by 5 bases and J by 9 bases, and 12 bases separated the two germline ends. Written as DNA, the CDR3 is TGTGCCAGCAGTCGTGATTCGGGTTCACCCCTCCACTTT. Translating gives CASSRDSGSPLHF.

This chain links TRBV5-1 with TRBJ1-2; 11 nucleotides agree with TRBD1. This CDR3 has 14 residues. Germline-derived CDR1 and CDR2 are SGHRS and YFSETQ. With V trimmed by 3 bases and J by 7 bases, 5 bases remained unmatched. The CDR3 loop is CASSYGQGAIGYTF. Written as DNA, the CDR3 is TGCGCCAGCAGCTATGGACAGGGGGCCATTGGCTACACCTTC.

The chain couples TRBV28 to TRBJ1-4; D unresolved. V was pared by 5 bases and J by 7 bases, with 11 bases between. CDR1 is MDHEN and CDR2 is SYDVKM in the germline V gene. The CDR3 contains 13 residues. CDR3 amino acids: CASSQEGFEKLFF. Here the CDR3 DNA reads TGTGCCAGCAGTCAGGAGGGTTTTGAAAAACTGTTTTTT.

J is TRBJ1-2 and V is TRBV15; D is ambiguous. The CDR3 covers 13 residues. V dropped 4 bases and J dropped 7 bases, with 13 bases sitting between them. Germline V CDR1 and CDR2: LNHNV, YYDKDF (reference sequence). CDR3 sequence: CATSNREVFGYTF. The CDR3 region has the DNA TGTGCCACCAGCAATAGGGAGGTCTTTGGCTACACCTTC.

The rearrangement joins TRBV4-1 to TRBJ1-1; D perhaps matches TRBD1 (5 bases). There are 16 residues in the CDR3. Per the germline V gene, CDR1 is MGHRA and CDR2 is YSYEKL. V shed 2 bases and J shed 3 bases, with 16 bases lying between them. The CDR3 coding sequence is TGCGCCAGCAGCCAATACAGTACCGGGACGCACACTGAAGCTTTCTTT. This encodes CASSQYSTGTHTEAFF.

The chain links TRBV4-1 to TRBJ2-1, with 10 nucleotides matching TRBD2. Germline CDR1 reads MGHRA; CDR2 reads YSYEKL. V dropped 4 bases and J dropped 8; count of bases not matched to a gene: 11. CDR3 length equals 16 residues. The CDR3 spells CASSPTAGGQFDEQFF. In DNA form, the CDR3 reads TGCGCCAGCAGCCCCACAGCGGGAGGGCAGTTCGATGAGCAGTTCTTC.

This clone was found a few times. The J gene is TRBJ1-2, the V gene TRBV5-1; D gene ambiguous. This CDR3 has 15 amino acids. Trimming left V 1 base short and J 7 bases short, with 17 bases between. The germline CDR1 and CDR2 sequences are SGHRS and YFSETQ. This CDR3 reads CASSLLQSRASGYTF. Here the CDR3 DNA reads TGCGCCAGCAGCTTGCTTCAGTCACGCGCTAGTGGCTACACCTTC. The variable domain in full, with the rest retrieved from reference TRBV5-1 and TRBJ1-2, is KAGVTQTPRYLIKTRGQQVTLSCSPISGHRSVSWYQQTPGQGLQFLFEYFSETQRNKGNFPGRFSGRQFSNSRSEMNVSTLELGDSALYLCASSLLQSRASGYTFGSGTRLTVV.

The J gene is TRBJ2-1, the V gene TRBV15, with D perhaps matching TRBD1 or TRBD2 (5 bases each). There are 15 residues in the CDR3. Trimming removed 0 bases from V and 7 bases from J, with 13 bases in between. CDR1 and CDR2 from the germline V gene are LNHNV and YYDKDF (reference sequence). The CDR3 sequence is CATSRDMGDWNEQFF. The DNA for the CDR3 is TGTGCCACCAGCAGAGATATGGGGGATTGGAATGAGCAGTTCTTC.

The chain joins TRBV7-2 to TRBJ2-7; D is possibly TRBD2 (5 bases). Trimming removed 1 base from V and 6 bases from J, with 13 bases in between. The CDR3 extends over 14 amino acids. The V gene's germline CDR1 is SGHTA and CDR2 FQGNSA. In DNA, the CDR3 is TGTGCCAGCAGCTTAGTCGGGGTTGGGTTCGAGCAGTACTTC. Its protein is CASSLVGVGFEQYF.

The DNA for the CDR3 is TGTGCCAGCAGGTTTAGGGGACTAGCGGGAGAGACCCAGTACTTC. Its protein is CASRFRGLAGETQYF. This chain uses TRBV27 with TRBJ2-5, with 12 bases aligning to TRBD2. This CDR3 has 15 residues. The germline gives CDR1 MNHEY, CDR2 SMNVEV (reference sequence). V was clipped by 6 bases and J by 4 bases; unmatched bases: 6.

This sequence joins TRBV5-1 and TRBJ1-5, with TRBD1 matching 10 bases. From germline, CDR1 is SGHRS and CDR2 YFSETQ. The CDR3 runs 16 residues. V gave up 5 bases and J gave up 4 bases; unmatched junction bases: 9. The CDR3 sequence is CASRSGTGEVNQPQHF. The CDR3, as DNA: TGCGCCAGCAGATCCGGGACAGGGGAGGTAAATCAGCCCCAGCATTTT.

The chain uses TRBV10-2 and TRBJ2-5, with 16 bases identical to TRBD2. V lost 5 bases and J lost 2; bases outside the gene matches: 8. Per germline, CDR1 WSHSY and CDR2 SAAADI. CDR3 length equals 18 residues. CDR3 loop: CASSPGLAGGRWQETQYF. Here the CDR3 DNA reads TGCGCCAGCAGTCCGGGACTAGCGGGAGGGAGGTGGCAAGAGACCCAGTACTTC.

This clone was observed a handful of times. The chain couples TRBV28 to TRBJ1-6, with D uncertain. The germline V gene encodes CDR1 MDHEN and CDR2 SYDVKM. The CDR3 spans 21 residues. Trimming removed 2 bases at V and 4 bases at J, with 27 bases between. The CDR3, as DNA: TGTGCCAGCAGTTTAGATTTTCTGAACGCCTGGGAATCGTCGTATAATTCACCCCTCCACTTT. This translates into CASSLDFLNAWESSYNSPLHF.

This chain uses TRBV6-1 with TRBJ2-3; tentatively, D is TRBD2 (7 bases). V dropped 4 bases and J dropped 3 bases, with 17 bases sitting between them. This CDR3 spans 16 amino acids. Germline V gives CDR1 MNHNS, CDR2 SASEGT. CDR3 bases: TGTGCCAGCAGTGCGACCCTAAGGGGGGGGACAGATACGCAGTATTTT. Encoded protein: CASSATLRGGTDTQYF.

The chain joins TRBV6-6 to TRBJ2-7; tentatively, D is TRBD1 (5 bases). V was shortened by 5 bases and J by 1 base, with 12 bases between the two germline ends. Germline CDR1 MNHNY, CDR2 SVGAGI (reference sequence). This CDR3 contains 14 residues. The CDR3 coding sequence is TGTGCCAGCAGTACCGACGACAGTTCCTACGAGCAGTACTTC. Amino acid sequence: CASSTDDSSYEQYF.

This clone was recorded once. The chain uses TRBV5-6 and TRBJ2-7; 9 bases agree with TRBD1. The CDR3 is 15 residues long. J gave up 6 bases and V 0 bases, and 7 bases lay outside the gene matches. Germline CDR1 SGHDT, CDR2 YYEEEE. CDR3 amino acids: CASSLGDRATREQYF. The CDR3 DNA reads as TGTGCCAGCAGCTTGGGGGACAGGGCGACACGCGAGCAGTACTTC.